This TCR beta chain was identified during a study of T cells expressing NK-cell markers. Study-wide findings and caveats: Of the CD8+ T cell pool in more than 5 donors, roughly 1.0-8% was accounted for by dominant NKG2C+ clonotypes.

CDR1 is SGHRS, CDR2 YFSETQ, per germline. CDR3 length: 14 residues. In generating TCR beta cDNA, 5'RACE template switching with UMIs was used. TCRdb re-called the 5' RACE reads; every CDR3 protein appears as one record, without DNA. Found here are under 600,000 distinct CDR3 sequences; the top ten clones hold around 1.4%. On this clonotype itself: Its cognate antigen is unknown.

The chain couples TRBV5-1 to TRBJ2-4; TCRdb designates TRBD1, a call that cannot be tested without DNA. Sequences were obtained from blood T cells: a sorted CD56 or NKG2C T cell subset, CD4+ or CD8+ T cells, or bulk PBMC T cells (not recorded which). This clonotype originated in a woman aged 50 to 65 in good health. This chain's CDR3 is CASSLDPSGPIQYF.